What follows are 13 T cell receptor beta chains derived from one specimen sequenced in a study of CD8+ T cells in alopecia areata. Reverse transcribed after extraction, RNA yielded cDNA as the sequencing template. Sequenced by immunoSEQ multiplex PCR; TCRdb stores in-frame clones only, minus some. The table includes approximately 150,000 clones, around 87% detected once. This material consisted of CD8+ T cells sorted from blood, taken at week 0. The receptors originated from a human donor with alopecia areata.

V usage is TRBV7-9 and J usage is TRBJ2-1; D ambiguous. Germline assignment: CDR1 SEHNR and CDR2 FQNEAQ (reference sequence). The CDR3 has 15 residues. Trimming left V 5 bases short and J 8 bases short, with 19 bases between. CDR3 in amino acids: CASSGPGFNRDEQFF. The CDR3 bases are TGTGCCAGCAGCGGACCGGGTTTTAATCGCGATGAGCAGTTCTTC.

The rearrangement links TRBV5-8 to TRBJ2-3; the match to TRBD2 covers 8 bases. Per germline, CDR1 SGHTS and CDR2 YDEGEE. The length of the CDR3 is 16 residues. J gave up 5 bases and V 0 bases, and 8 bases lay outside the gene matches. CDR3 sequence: CASSLVIGRAEDTQYF. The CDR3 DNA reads TGTGCCAGCAGCTTGGTTATCGGGAGGGCCGAAGATACGCAGTATTTT.

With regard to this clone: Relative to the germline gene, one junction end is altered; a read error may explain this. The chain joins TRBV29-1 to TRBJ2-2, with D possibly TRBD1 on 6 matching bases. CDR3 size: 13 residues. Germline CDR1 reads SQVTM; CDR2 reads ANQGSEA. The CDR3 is CSVVRGNTRELFF. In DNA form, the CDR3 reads TGCAGCGTTGTCAGGGGTAACACCAGGGAGCTGTTTTTT.

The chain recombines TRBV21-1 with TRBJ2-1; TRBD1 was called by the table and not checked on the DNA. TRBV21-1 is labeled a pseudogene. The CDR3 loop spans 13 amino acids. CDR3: CASSAPYRAEQFF. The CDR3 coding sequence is TGTGCCAGCAGCGCACCATACAGGGCTGAGCAGTTCTTC.

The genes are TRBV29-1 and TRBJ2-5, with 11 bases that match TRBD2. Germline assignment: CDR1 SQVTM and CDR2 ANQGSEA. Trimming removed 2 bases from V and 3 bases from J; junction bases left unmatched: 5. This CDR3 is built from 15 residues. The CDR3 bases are TGCAGCGTTGAAAGAACGGGACTAGCGGAAGAGACCCAGTACTTC. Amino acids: CSVERTGLAEETQYF.

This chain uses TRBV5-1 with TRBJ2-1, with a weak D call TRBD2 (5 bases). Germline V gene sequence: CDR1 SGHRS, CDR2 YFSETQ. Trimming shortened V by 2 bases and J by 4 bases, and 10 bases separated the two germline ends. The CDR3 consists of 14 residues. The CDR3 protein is CASSLTSGYNEQFF. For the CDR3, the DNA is TGCGCCAGCAGCTTAACGAGCGGTTACAATGAGCAGTTCTTC.

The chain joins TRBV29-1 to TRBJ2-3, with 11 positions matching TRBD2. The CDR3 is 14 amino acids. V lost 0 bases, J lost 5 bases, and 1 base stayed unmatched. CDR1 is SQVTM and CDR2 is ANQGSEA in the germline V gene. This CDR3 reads CSVEDGTSGDTQYF. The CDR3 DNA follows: TGCAGCGTTGAAGACGGGACTAGCGGAGATACGCAGTATTTT.

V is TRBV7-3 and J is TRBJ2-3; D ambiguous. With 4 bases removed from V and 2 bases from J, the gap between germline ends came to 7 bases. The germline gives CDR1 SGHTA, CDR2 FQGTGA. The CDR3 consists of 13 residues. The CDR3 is CASSSLITDTQYF. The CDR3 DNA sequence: TGTGCCAGCAGCTCCTTGATCACAGATACGCAGTATTTT.

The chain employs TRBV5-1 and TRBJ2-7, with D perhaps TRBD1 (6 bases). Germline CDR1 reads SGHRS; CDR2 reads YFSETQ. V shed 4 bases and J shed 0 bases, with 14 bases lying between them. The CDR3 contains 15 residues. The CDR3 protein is CASSTGQSHSYEQYF. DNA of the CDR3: TGCGCCAGCAGCACCGGACAGTCCCACTCCTACGAGCAGTACTTC.

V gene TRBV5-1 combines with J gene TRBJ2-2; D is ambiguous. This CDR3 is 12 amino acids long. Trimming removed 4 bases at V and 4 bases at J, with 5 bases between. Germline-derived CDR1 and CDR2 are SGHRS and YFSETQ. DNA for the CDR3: TGCGCCAGCAGCCAGATCACCGGGGAGCTGTTTTTT. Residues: CASSQITGELFF.

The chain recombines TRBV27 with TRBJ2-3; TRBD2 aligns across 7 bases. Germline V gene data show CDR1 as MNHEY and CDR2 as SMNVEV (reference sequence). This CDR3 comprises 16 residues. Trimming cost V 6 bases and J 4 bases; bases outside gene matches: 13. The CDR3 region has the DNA TGTGCCAGCAGCCGTCCCGGGACTATAGATTCAGATACGCAGTATTTT. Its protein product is CASSRPGTIDSDTQYF.

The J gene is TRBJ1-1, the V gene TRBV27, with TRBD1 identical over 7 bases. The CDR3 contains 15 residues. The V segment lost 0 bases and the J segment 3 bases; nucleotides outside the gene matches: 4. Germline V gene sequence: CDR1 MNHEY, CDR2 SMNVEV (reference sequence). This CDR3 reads CASSLSGTAYTEAFF. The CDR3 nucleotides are TGTGCCAGCAGTTTATCCGGGACAGCATACACTGAAGCTTTCTTT.

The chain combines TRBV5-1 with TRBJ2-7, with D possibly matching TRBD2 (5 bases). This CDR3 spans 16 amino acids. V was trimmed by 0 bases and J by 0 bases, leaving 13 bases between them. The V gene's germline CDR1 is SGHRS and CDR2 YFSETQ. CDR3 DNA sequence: TGCGCCAGCAGCTTGGCCGGGGTATTGAACTCCTACGAGCAGTACTTC. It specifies CASSLAGVLNSYEQYF.